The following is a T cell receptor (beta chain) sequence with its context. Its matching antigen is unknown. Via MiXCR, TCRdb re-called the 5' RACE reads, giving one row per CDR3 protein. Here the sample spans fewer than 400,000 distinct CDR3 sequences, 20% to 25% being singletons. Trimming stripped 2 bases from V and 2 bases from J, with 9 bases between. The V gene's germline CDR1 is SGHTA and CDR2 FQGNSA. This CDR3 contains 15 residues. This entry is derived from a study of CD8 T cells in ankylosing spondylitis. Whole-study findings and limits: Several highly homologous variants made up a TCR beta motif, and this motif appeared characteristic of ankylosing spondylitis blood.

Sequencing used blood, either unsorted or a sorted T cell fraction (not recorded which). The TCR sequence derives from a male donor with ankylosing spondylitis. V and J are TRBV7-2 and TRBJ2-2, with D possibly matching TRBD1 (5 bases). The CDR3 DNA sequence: TGTGCCAGCAGCTTAATGCAGGGAAACACCGGGGAGCTGTTTTTT. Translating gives CASSLMQGNTGELFF.